This entry lists 19 T cell receptor beta chains sequenced from one sample in a study of human T cells and chemical hapten exposure. Documented time point: patch test 2, 6 weeks after DPC sensitization. The treatment: therapeutic diphenylcyclopropenone sensitization with weekly scalp DPC. TCRdb re-derived calls from the RACE reads in MiXCR, one entry per CDR3 protein. The repertoire holds a few hundred thousand distinct CDR3 sequences, with just under 6.5% as singletons. The specimen comprised whole blood, sampled in connection with sensitization to the hapten diphenylcyclopropenone (DPC). These receptor sequences come from a woman aged 18 to 35 with alopecia areata. Some clones in this sample may be carry-over from other donors' samples.

This clonotype was picked up many times. The V call is TRBV4-2, the J call TRBJ1-2, with D possibly matching TRBD1 (6 bases). V lost 3 bases, J lost 11 bases, and 13 bases lay in between. Germline V gives CDR1 LGHNA, CDR2 YNFKEQ. The CDR3 spans 12 residues. The CDR3 nucleotides are TGTGCCAGCAGCCAGGAAGACAGGAATTACACCTTC. This translates into CASSQEDRNYTF.

The table lists this clonotype with a few counts. This chain joins TRBV4-2 and TRBJ2-7; D perhaps matches TRBD1 (5 bases). The germline gives CDR1 LGHNA, CDR2 YNFKEQ. This CDR3 has 14 residues. Trimming shortened V by 6 bases and J by 5 bases, and 17 bases separated the two germline ends. This CDR3 reads CASSHGQGGDEQYF. CDR3 DNA: TGTGCCAGCAGTCACGGGCAGGGTGGGGACGAGCAGTACTTC.

The genes are TRBV5-4 and TRBJ2-5, with D possibly being TRBD1 (6 bases). V was trimmed by 1 base and J by 2 bases, leaving 12 bases between them. This CDR3 has 15 amino acids. The germline CDR1 and CDR2 sequences are SGHNT and YYREEE (reference sequence). The CDR3 region is CASSLTGRLQETQYF. The CDR3 bases are TGTGCCAGCAGCTTGACAGGGAGATTACAAGAGACCCAGTACTTC.

This clonotype was counted only a few times. J is TRBJ2-7 and V is TRBV7-9; D might be TRBD1 or TRBD2, each matching 7 bases. CDR3 length: 17 residues. V was clipped by 5 bases and J by 2 bases, with 22 bases between them. The germline CDR1 and CDR2 sequences are SEHNR and FQNEAQ (reference sequence). CDR3 nucleotide sequence: TGTGCCAGCAGCCCGACAGGGCGGCGGGGGAAAACCTACGAGCAGTACTTC. Protein product: CASSPTGRRGKTYEQYF.

In regard to this clonotype: An end of the junction does not agree with germline; a read error may underlie this. The genes are TRBV6-6 and TRBJ1-1, with D perhaps TRBD1 (5 bases). This CDR3 spans 11 amino acids. Germline V gives CDR1 MNHNY, CDR2 SVGAGI (reference sequence). The chain's CDR3 is CASSYRRGPAF. The CDR3 coding sequence is TGTGCCAGCAGTTACAGAAGGGGCCCCGCCTTT.

The CDR3 region is CATSGTTGNTIYF. As DNA, the CDR3 is TGTGCCACCAGCGGGACGACTGGAAACACCATATATTTT. The gene calls are TRBV24-1 and TRBJ1-3, with D possibly matching TRBD1 (5 bases). The CDR3 has 13 residues. V gave up 7 bases and J gave up 2 bases, with 8 bases separating them. Germline V gene sequence: CDR1 KGHDR, CDR2 SFDVKD.

This chain joins TRBV5-6 and TRBJ2-5; the D gene is possibly TRBD2 (6 bases). V lost 0 bases and J 4 bases, leaving 16 bases between the germline ends. The CDR3 is made up of 16 amino acids. CDR1 and CDR2 (germline): SGHDT, YYEEEE. CDR3 in amino acids: CASSLDSRRGIETQYF. The CDR3 coding sequence is TGTGCCAGCAGCTTGGACTCCCGGCGGGGCATAGAGACCCAGTACTTC.

This clonotype was picked up many times. The chain is built from TRBV29-1 and TRBJ2-1; TRBD2 matches 14 bases. Germline V gene lookup returns CDR1 SQVTM and CDR2 ANQGSEA. The CDR3 sequence is 12 residues long. Unmatched junction bases numbered 4, after V lost 6 bases and J lost 12 bases. The CDR3 nucleotides are TGCAGCGTGACTAGCGGGGGGGTCCCGCAGTTCTTC. As protein: CSVTSGGVPQFF.

This sequence joins TRBV12-3 or TRBV12-4 and TRBJ1-1; weak D call: TRBD1 (5 bases). This CDR3 has 12 amino acids. V was trimmed by 4 bases and J by 11 bases, leaving 14 bases between them. CDR3 nucleotides: TGTGCCAGCAGTTCCATCCCAGGGAAGGCTTTCTTT. It codes for CASSSIPGKAFF.

V usage is TRBV2 and J usage is TRBJ2-1, with D uncertain. Trimming cost V 1 base and J 5 bases, with 6 bases left between them. Germline-derived CDR1 and CDR2 are SNHLY and FYNNEI. CDR3 length: 13 amino acids. The CDR3 DNA sequence: TGTGCCAGCAGTGAAGGGGGTGACAATGAGCAGTTCTTC. Translated, it gives CASSEGGDNEQFF.

This clonotype was counted many times. V usage is TRBV7-9 and J usage is TRBJ1-1; D not resolved. Germline loops: CDR1 SEHNR, CDR2 FQNEAQ (reference sequence). The CDR3 runs to 12 residues. V lost 3 bases and J 6 bases, leaving 8 bases between the germline ends. The CDR3 DNA sequence: TGTGCCAGCAGCTTCGGTAGCGCTGAAGCTTTCTTT. It yields the protein CASSFGSAEAFF.

The chain has TRBV12-5 and TRBJ2-2; no definite D call. V shed 1 base and J shed 1 base, with 7 bases lying between them. There are 15 residues in the CDR3. Germline CDR1 and CDR2: LGHNT and FRNRAP. The DNA of the CDR3 is TGTGCTAGTGGTTTGGGGCTTAGGAACACCGGGGAGCTGTTTTTT. Translating gives CASGLGLRNTGELFF. Full variable domain (outside the CDR3, taken from reference TRBV12-5 and TRBJ2-2): DARVTQTPRHKVTEMGQEVTMRCQPILGHNTVFWYRQTMMQGLELLAYFRNRAPLDDSGMPKDRFSAEMPDATLATLKIQPSEPRDSAVYFCASGLGLRNTGELFFGEGSRLTVL.

This clonotype was detected a few times. The chain couples TRBV3-1 to TRBJ2-5, with D hard to call. V lost 0 bases, J lost 4 bases, and 6 bases lay in between. This CDR3 is built from 13 residues. Germline V gives CDR1 LGHDT, CDR2 YNNKEL (reference sequence). CDR3: CASSQEALETQYF. The CDR3 nucleotides read TGTGCCAGCAGCCAAGAGGCGTTAGAGACCCAGTACTTC.

V and J are TRBV29-1 and TRBJ2-7; TRBD1 is a possible D gene (6 bases). The germline V and J ends were trimmed by 6 bases and 2 bases, with 11 bases remaining between them. The germline gives CDR1 SQVTM, CDR2 ANQGSEA. The CDR3 length is 12 residues. The CDR3 here is CSVLTGTYEQYF. CDR3 nucleotide sequence: TGCAGCGTCCTGACAGGAACCTACGAGCAGTACTTC.

This clonotype was recorded a few times. The rearrangement joins TRBV4-2 to TRBJ1-1; a possible D gene is TRBD1 (5 bases). The V end lost 3 bases, the J end lost 5 bases, and 13 bases lay between the germline ends. Germline CDR1 and CDR2: LGHNA and YNFKEQ. The CDR3 has 14 residues. The CDR3 DNA reads as TGTGCCAGCAGCCACCCCGGGGGGAGTACTGAAGCTTTCTTT. It is translated as CASSHPGGSTEAFF.

In this sample, this clonotype turned up many times. This rearrangement joins TRBV6-6 to TRBJ1-2, with D possibly matching TRBD1 (5 bases). Germline lookup yields CDR1 MNHNY and CDR2 SVGAGI (reference sequence). This CDR3 spans 12 amino acids. The V gene lost 5 bases and the J gene lost 4 bases, with 8 bases spanning the gap. In DNA form, the CDR3 reads TGTGCCAGCAGTCAGGGACTCTATGGCTACACCTTC. This codes for CASSQGLYGYTF.

This clonotype was detected ten times or more. The chain recombines TRBV5-5 with TRBJ1-1, with 7 bases lining up with TRBD1. V shed 4 bases, J shed 3 bases, and the junction held 18 bases outside the gene matches. The CDR3 consists of 18 residues. Per the germline V gene, CDR1 is SGHKS and CDR2 is YYEKEE (reference sequence). In DNA, the CDR3 is TGTGCCAGCAGCCCCCTTGGTAGGGGGCTCTGGATCGACACTGAAGCTTTCTTT. Its protein is CASSPLGRGLWIDTEAFF. The whole variable domain, filled in from reference TRBV5-5 and TRBJ1-1, reads DAGVTQSPTHLIKTRGQQVTLRCSPISGHKSVSWYQQVLGQGPQFIFQYYEKEERGRGNFPDRFSARQFPNYSSELNVNALLLGDSALYLCASSPLGRGLWIDTEAFFGQGTRLTVV.

In this sample, this clonotype turned up many times. The chain recombines TRBV6-6 with TRBJ1-2; D gene unclear. CDR3 length equals 13 residues. V gave up 2 bases and J gave up 6 bases, with 10 bases separating them. The germline V gene has CDR1 MNHNY and CDR2 SVGAGI (reference sequence). The DNA of the CDR3 is TGTGCCAGCAGTTACCACCCCCAACATGGCTACACCTTC. Its translation is CASSYHPQHGYTF.

This clonotype has only a few counts. The chain has TRBV12-3 or TRBV12-4 and TRBJ2-1; 10 positions match TRBD2. V trimming: 8 bases; J trimming: 3 bases; junction bases outside the gene matches: 10. There are 16 residues in the CDR3. The chain's CDR3 is CASQKRGGVVYNEQFF. CDR3 bases: TGTGCCAGCCAAAAGCGGGGGGGAGTTGTCTACAATGAGCAGTTCTTC.